This is a list of T cell receptor beta chains from one sample in a study of T cells after posttransplantation cyclophosphamide. Assay: immunoSEQ multiplex PCR; the TCRdb copy retains only in-frame clones and omits some. The sample carries under 20,000 clones, 74% recorded once. Sequences were derived from PBMCs, sampled after an allogeneic stem cell transplant with post-transplant cyclophosphamide. The receptors derive from a male patient between 25 and 40 years old who received an allogeneic stem cell transplant from a related donor, was CMV-positive, and had acute GVHD only. A share of the T cells may be of graft donor origin. Both conserved end residues are part of each CDR3. Fields, in order: D gene, clone size, J gene, V gene, CDR3 DNA, CDR3 protein. The D gene is left open where the match is weak. Size values are once, few and many counts, or a class for expanded clones, and some rows have none.

>NA|NA|TRBJ1-2|TRBV5-4
TGTGCCAGCAGCTTACGTACGACAGTCTACTATGGCTACACCTTC
CASSLRTTVYYGYTF
>NA|NA|TRBJ1-2|TRBV7-2
TGTGCCAGCAGCTTAATAATGGGGCTCGATTATGGCTACACCTTC
CASSLIMGLDYGYTF
>NA|few|TRBJ2-5|TRBV29-1
TGCAGCGTTGATTCGTTCGTCGGGGAGACCCAGTACTTC
CSVDSFVGETQYF
>NA|NA|TRBJ2-1|TRBV4-3
TGCGCCAGCAGCCGGAACGGGGTTGACAATGAGCAGTTCTTC
CASSRNGVDNEQFF
>TRBD1|NA|TRBJ1-2|TRBV5-1
TGCGCCAGCAGCCGGACAGGGGGCGTGTATGGCTACACCTTC
CASSRTGGVYGYTF
>TRBD1|NA|TRBJ1-1|TRBV6-5
TGTGCCAGCACCTCGTCCCGGGACAGGGGGCTAGGGGCTTTCTTT
CASTSSRDRGLGAFF
>TRBD1|NA|TRBJ1-5|TRBV7-2
TGTGCCAGCAGCTCCAGGGGGTCAGTCTCCAATCAGCCCCAGCATTTT
CASSSRGSVSNQPQHF
>TRBD1|NA|TRBJ1-1|TRBV7-2
TGTGCCAGCAGCCTCCTGGACAGGGGGAACACTGAAGCTTTCTTT
CASSLLDRGNTEAFF
>TRBD2|NA|TRBJ2-1|TRBV7-2
TGTGCCAGCAGCCCCCGGCTAGCGGGGGGGCGGGAGCAGTTCTTC
CASSPRLAGGREQFF
>NA|NA|TRBJ2-7|TRBV4-3
TGCGCCAGCAGCCTGACCCAGGCACGGAACTACGAGCAGTACTTC
CASSLTQARNYEQYF
>NA|few|TRBJ1-2|TRBV9
TGTGCCAGCAGCGTAAGGGGAGTTCGCCGGGAGGGCTACACCTTC
CASSVRGVRREGYTF
>NA|few|TRBJ2-2|TRBV27
TGTGCCAGCAGTTTCGAGCACACCGGGGAGCTGTTTTTT
CASSFEHTGELFF
>NA|once|TRBJ1-3|TRBV10-2
TGCGCCAGCAGTGAGACGTCAGGCCTCTCTGGAAACACCATATATTTT
CASSETSGLSGNTIYF
>NA|few|TRBJ1-6|TRBV5-1
TGCGCCAGCAGCTTGGTGGGGGGTTCACCCCTCCACTTT
CASSLVGGSPLHF
>NA|NA|TRBJ2-1|TRBV6-6
TGTGCCAGCACGACTAAAGGGGGGGCGTACAATGAGCAGTTCTTC
CASTTKGGAYNEQFF
>TRBD2|NA|TRBJ2-1|TRBV11-1
TGTGCCAGCAGTTGGCCGGGACTAGCCTCCTTTAATGAGCAGTTCTTC
CASSWPGLASFNEQFF
>NA|NA|TRBJ1-2|TRBV10-2
TGCGCCAGCAGTGTGACGGGTCTCTATGGCTACACCTTC
CASSVTGLYGYTF
>NA|NA|TRBJ2-7|TRBV5-4
TGTGCCAGCAGCTTGGCAGGAACCTACGAGCAGTACTTC
CASSLAGTYEQYF
>NA|NA|TRBJ1-1|TRBV29-1
TGCAGCGTTGAAAGGAGCCAGAACACTGAAGCTTTCTTT
CSVERSQNTEAFF
>TRBD1|NA|TRBJ1-4|TRBV7-9
TGTGCCAGCAGCGTCGGGACAGGTCGCAATGAAAAACTGTTTTTT
CASSVGTGRNEKLFF
>TRBD1|few|TRBJ1-5|TRBV7-2
TGTGCCAGCAGCCCGGACAGGGGTCAGCCCCAGCATTTT
CASSPDRGQPQHF
>NA|NA|TRBJ2-1|TRBV7-2
TGTGCCAGCAGCGAGAGGACAAGTAGGCAGTTCTTC
CASSERTSRQFF
>NA|NA|TRBJ2-7|TRBV28
TGTGCCAGCAGTTTATATTTTGGCGGAAAAAACTACGAGCAGTACTTC
CASSLYFGGKNYEQYF
>TRBD1|medium-sized|TRBJ2-1|TRBV20-1
TGCAGTGCTATGGACAGGCTGATGTTCTTC
CSAMDRLMFF
>TRBD2|NA|TRBJ2-1|TRBV11-1
TGTGCCAGCAGCCCCCGGGGGGGGCCGAATGAGCAGTTCTTC
CASSPRGGPNEQFF
>NA|NA|TRBJ1-1|TRBV19
TGTGCCAGTAGAGAGGGAGGCAGGGAAGGCCCTGAAGCTTTCTTT
CASREGGREGPEAFF
>NA|NA|TRBJ2-7|TRBV20-1
TGCAGTGCTAGGGCAGCCTACGAGCAGTACTTC
CSARAAYEQYF
>NA|NA|TRBJ1-1|TRBV7-8
TGTGCCAGCAGCTTACCACAGGCGAACACTGAAGCTTTCTTT
CASSLPQANTEAFF
>TRBD2|medium-sized|TRBJ2-5|TRBV7-6
TGTGCCAGCAGCTTAAGGCGGGGGGGGGAGACCCAGTACTTC
CASSLRRGGETQYF
>TRBD1|NA|TRBJ1-2|TRBV6-5
TGTGCCAGCAGTTGGGAACAGGGGACTAACTATGGCTACACCTTC
CASSWEQGTNYGYTF
>TRBD1|NA|TRBJ2-5|TRBV20-1
TGCAGTGCTGGACAGGGTGGGACCCAGTACTTC
CSAGQGGTQYF
>NA|once|TRBJ2-2|TRBV5-1
TGCGCCAGCAGCTTGGGACAGGGAGGCGCCGGGGAGCTGTTTTTT
CASSLGQGGAGELFF
>TRBD1|NA|TRBJ2-1|TRBV10-2
TGCGCCAGCAGGGGGACAGGGCCCTACAATGAGCAGTTCTTC
CASRGTGPYNEQFF
>NA|NA|TRBJ1-2|TRBV18
TGTGCCAGCTTATCCCCGGGGGGAGTTGGCTATGGCTACACCTTC
CASLSPGGVGYGYTF
>TRBD1|NA|TRBJ2-3|TRBV5-1
TGCGCCAGCAGCGGGACAGGGCGAGTCACAGATACGCAGTATTTT
CASSGTGRVTDTQYF
>TRBD1|NA|TRBJ1-2|TRBV2
TGTGCCAGCAGACGCCCGCGACCGGGACAGGGGAGCTATGGCTACACCTTC
CASRRPRPGQGSYGYTF
>NA|once|TRBJ2-1|TRBV28
TGTGCCAGCAGTTTAGTGGGCAGGGACAATGAGCAGTTCTTC
CASSLVGRDNEQFF
>NA|NA|TRBJ1-1|TRBV6-5
TGTGCCAGCAGTCGAAACAAGAACACTGAAGCTTTCTTT
CASSRNKNTEAFF
>TRBD1|NA|TRBJ2-7|TRBV7-2
TGTGCCAGCAGCTTAGCAGGCGGTTTAGGGGGGACAGGGGCCTACGAGCAGTACTTC
CASSLAGGLGGTGAYEQYF
>NA|NA|TRBJ2-5|TRBV11-2
TGTGCCAGCAGCTTTTATGGGAGAGGGCAAGAGACCCAGTACTTC
CASSFYGRGQETQYF
>NA|NA|TRBJ1-2|TRBV9
TGTGCCAGCAGCTCAAGTAGGGGGTGCTTCTTC
CASSSSRGCFF
>TRBD2|NA|TRBJ2-7|TRBV6-6
TGTGCCAGCAGTTACTCTCACGGGGGGAGGTACGAGCAGTACTTC
CASSYSHGGRYEQYF
>NA|NA|TRBJ2-7|TRBV6-6
TGTGCCAGCAGAGACAGCTACGAGCAGTACTTC
CASRDSYEQYF
>NA|NA|TRBJ1-1|TRBV4-2
TGTGCCAGCAGCCAAATAGGGAGAGGAACTGAAGCTTTCTTT
CASSQIGRGTEAFF
>NA|NA|TRBJ2-1|TRBV7-2
TGTGCCAGCAGCGAAGGGGGTGCCCACAATGAGCAGTTCTTC
CASSEGGAHNEQFF
>TRBD1|NA|TRBJ1-5|TRBV18
TGTGCCAGCTCACCGACAGGGGGCTGGCAGCCCCAGCATTTT
CASSPTGGWQPQHF
>TRBD2|medium-sized|TRBJ2-5|TRBV9
TGTGCCAGCAGCGTAGATGGCGCGGGGGGAGAGACCCAGTACTTC
CASSVDGAGGETQYF
>NA|NA|TRBJ1-5|TRBV2
TGTGCCAGCAGGCCAGGGAATAGCAATCAGCCCCAGCATTTT
CASRPGNSNQPQHF
>NA|NA|TRBJ2-2|TRBV4-1
TGCGCCAGCAGCCAAGGTCGGGGAGTCGGTGGGGCCGGGGAGCTGTTTTTT
CASSQGRGVGGAGELFF
>TRBD1|few|TRBJ1-6|TRBV14
TGTGCCAGCAGCCAAGACCGGGACAGGGTTGAAGATTCACCCCTCCACTTT
CASSQDRDRVEDSPLHF
>NA|NA|TRBJ1-2|TRBV30
TGTGCCTGGAGTGTAGGGGGAGGCTACACCTTC
CAWSVGGGYTF
>NA|NA|TRBJ1-1|TRBV7-8
TGTGCCAGCAGCTTGAGCCAGGGTAACACTGAAGCTTTCTTT
CASSLSQGNTEAFF
>NA|NA|TRBJ1-4|TRBV5-1
TGCGCCAGCAGCTTCCAGGGGAACGGTGGGGAAAAACTGTTTTTT
CASSFQGNGGEKLFF
>NA|NA|TRBJ1-2|TRBV9
TGTGCCAGCAGCGTAGGGACAGCCAAGGACTATGGCTACACCTTC
CASSVGTAKDYGYTF
>NA|once|TRBJ1-3|TRBV15
TGTGCCACCAGCAGAGAGGGCCAGCCGGCCTCTGGAAACACCATATATTTT
CATSREGQPASGNTIYF
>TRBD2|NA|TRBJ2-5|TRBV2
TGTGCCAGCAGTGATAAGACTAGCGATGGGGAGACCCAGTACTTC
CASSDKTSDGETQYF